There are many counts of the clone carrying this T cell receptor (beta chain). Its antigen is unidentified. This specimen comes from a study of blood T cells in healthy people across ages. Study-level points and caveats: With age, beta diversity per million T cells declined roughly linearly, significantly by approximately 41.

The germline V gene encodes CDR1 MNHNY and CDR2 SVGAGI (reference sequence). V gave up 5 bases and J gave up 5 bases; unmatched junction bases: 7. This CDR3 is built from 15 residues. The donors, aged 6 to 90, were healthy Caucasians from Russia. Total RNA was extracted at no less than 6 micrograms per sample. For the second PCR, which ran for about 7 to 12 cycles, a sample-barcoded 5' primer and a J-beta primer mix were used. TCRdb re-called the 5' RACE reads with MiXCR, one entry per CDR3 protein. The sample shows hundreds of thousands of distinct CDR3 sequences, about a third of them seen only once.

The clonotype was recovered from a woman of 80 years or more in good health. The chain combines TRBV6-6 with TRBJ2-1; 9 nucleotides line up with TRBD2. The sequencing input was blood. The CDR3 DNA sequence: TGTGCCAGCAGTAGGCCTAGCGGGGACCACAATGAGCAGTTCTTC. Translation: CASSRPSGDHNEQFF.